Listed below are T cell receptor beta chains from one sample, sequenced in a study of CD4 and CD8 cells across lung adenocarcinoma regions. Each CDR3 protein is one row after TCRdb ran MiXCR on the PCR reads. Of approximately 13,000 distinct CDR3 sequences in the sample, around 40% were seen once. Sequencing was performed on CD4+ T cells from the center of a lung tumor. These receptors all stem from a male donor with lung adenocarcinoma. The CD4 and CD8 labels of this study may be unreliable. The CDR3 runs from the conserved cysteine through the conserved F or W. The D gene is left open where the match is weak. Part of the rows lack a size; the others show once, few, many or a class for expanded clones.

v_call: TRBV15; j_call: TRBJ2-6; clone_size: -; d_call: TRBD1; cdr3_nt: TGTGCCACCAGCGGGGTACCGGGACAGGGGACTGGGGCCAACGTCCTGACTTTC; cdr3_aa: CATSGVPGQGTGANVLTF
v_call: TRBV11-2; j_call: TRBJ2-5; clone_size: few; d_call: -; cdr3_nt: TGTGCCAGCAGCTCCCCGTCGGAGACCCAGTACTTC; cdr3_aa: CASSSPSETQYF
v_call: TRBV7-2; j_call: TRBJ2-5; clone_size: -; d_call: -; cdr3_nt: TGTGCCAGCAGCTTAGGGACCATGGAAGAGACCCAGTACTTC; cdr3_aa: CASSLGTMEETQYF
v_call: TRBV27; j_call: TRBJ2-3; clone_size: -; d_call: TRBD2; cdr3_nt: TGTGCCAGCAGTCCACTTAGCGGGAGGGCCCAAGAGACGCAGTATTTT; cdr3_aa: CASSPLSGRAQETQYF
v_call: TRBV6-1; j_call: TRBJ2-7; clone_size: -; d_call: TRBD2; cdr3_nt: TGTGCCAGCAGTGAACTAGCGGGAGGGGTCCACGAGCAGTACTTC; cdr3_aa: CASSELAGGVHEQYF
v_call: TRBV27; j_call: TRBJ1-2; clone_size: few; d_call: TRBD1; cdr3_nt: TGTGCCAGCAGTGGCAACAGGGGCGATGGCTACACCTTC; cdr3_aa: CASSGNRGDGYTF
v_call: TRBV6-2/TRBV6-3; j_call: TRBJ2-7; clone_size: many; d_call: -; cdr3_nt: TGTGCCAGCAGTTACGGAGAGGGCCTCGAGCAGTACTTC; cdr3_aa: CASSYGEGLEQYF
v_call: TRBV4-2; j_call: TRBJ2-2; clone_size: once; d_call: TRBD2; cdr3_nt: TGTGCCAGCAGCCAAGATTGGGGCGGGAGTGTTGGGGAGCTGTTTTTT; cdr3_aa: CASSQDWGGSVGELFF
v_call: TRBV7-6; j_call: TRBJ2-1; clone_size: once; d_call: TRBD2; cdr3_nt: TGTGCCAGCAGCCCTATCCTCGCGGGAGTCGGTCCTGAGCAGTTCTTC; cdr3_aa: CASSPILAGVGPEQFF
v_call: TRBV10-2; j_call: TRBJ2-2; clone_size: few; d_call: -; cdr3_nt: TGCGCCAGCAGTGAGTTGAATCGATGGACCGGGGAGCTGTTTTTT; cdr3_aa: CASSELNRWTGELFF
v_call: TRBV6-1; j_call: TRBJ2-3; clone_size: -; d_call: -; cdr3_nt: TGTGCCAGCAGCGTCGGGGGTGGGGGCCCTACTGATACGCAGTATTTT; cdr3_aa: CASSVGGGGPTDTQYF
v_call: TRBV6-1; j_call: TRBJ2-3; clone_size: few; d_call: -; cdr3_nt: TGTGCCAGCAGTGAAGATGGGATCCCAGATTACACAGATACGCAGTATTTT; cdr3_aa: CASSEDGIPDYTDTQYF
v_call: TRBV6-1; j_call: TRBJ2-3; clone_size: -; d_call: -; cdr3_nt: TGTGCCAGCAGTGAAGCTATCGGGAGCAAAGATACTCAGTATTTT; cdr3_aa: CASSEAIGSKDTQYF
v_call: TRBV28; j_call: TRBJ2-1; clone_size: few; d_call: -; cdr3_nt: TGTGCCACAAACACAGGGTACCTCTACAATGAGCAGTTCTTC; cdr3_aa: CATNTGYLYNEQFF
v_call: TRBV10-1; j_call: TRBJ2-3; clone_size: -; d_call: -; cdr3_nt: TGCGCCAGCAGCGAGTCTACAGGCCCAGATACGCAGTATTTT; cdr3_aa: CASSESTGPDTQYF
v_call: TRBV27; j_call: TRBJ2-1; clone_size: many; d_call: -; cdr3_nt: TGTGCCAGCAGTGGTTACGGATACAATGAGCAGTTCTTC; cdr3_aa: CASSGYGYNEQFF
v_call: TRBV6-1; j_call: TRBJ2-3; clone_size: -; d_call: -; cdr3_nt: TGTGCCAGCTCTGGCCGGACCACAGATACGCAGTATTTC; cdr3_aa: CASSGRTTDTQYF
v_call: TRBV11-2; j_call: TRBJ2-5; clone_size: -; d_call: -; cdr3_nt: TGTGCCAGCAGCCAAACGGGTCGCGGGGGCGGCAACCAAGAGACCCAGTACTTT; cdr3_aa: CASSQTGRGGGNQETQYF
v_call: TRBV9; j_call: TRBJ2-5; clone_size: -; d_call: -; cdr3_nt: TGTGCCAGCAGCGTATCCCCAGACAAAGAGACCCAGTACTTC; cdr3_aa: CASSVSPDKETQYF
v_call: TRBV14; j_call: TRBJ2-3; clone_size: few; d_call: -; cdr3_nt: TGTGCCAGCAGCCTCGACAGGCATACGCAGTATTTT; cdr3_aa: CASSLDRHTQYF
v_call: TRBV11-3; j_call: TRBJ2-1; clone_size: medium-sized; d_call: -; cdr3_nt: TGTGCCGTCGAGGATTCAGGCAATGAGCAGTTCTTC; cdr3_aa: CAVEDSGNEQFF
v_call: TRBV7-6; j_call: TRBJ2-5; clone_size: few; d_call: TRBD2; cdr3_nt: TGTGCCAGCAGCTTACTTGCGGGAGGCGTGAAAGAGACCCAGTACTTC; cdr3_aa: CASSLLAGGVKETQYF
v_call: TRBV6-1; j_call: TRBJ2-1; clone_size: -; d_call: -; cdr3_nt: TGTGCCAGCAGACACGACGCGGATGAGCAGTTCTTC; cdr3_aa: CASRHDADEQFF
v_call: TRBV10-3; j_call: TRBJ2-7; clone_size: many; d_call: TRBD2; cdr3_nt: TGTGCCATCAGTCCTAGCGGGAGACCCTACGAGCAGTACTTC; cdr3_aa: CAISPSGRPYEQYF
v_call: TRBV6-1; j_call: TRBJ2-5; clone_size: -; d_call: -; cdr3_nt: TGTGCCAGCAGTCCGGTTCCCGGTCTGGGGCGGGCGTCCCGGTACTTC; cdr3_aa: CASSPVPGLGRASRYF
v_call: TRBV6-5; j_call: TRBJ2-5; clone_size: -; d_call: -; cdr3_nt: TGTGCCAGCAGTTTCGGACACCAAGAGACCCAGTACTTC; cdr3_aa: CASSFGHQETQYF
v_call: TRBV6-5; j_call: TRBJ2-7; clone_size: once; d_call: -; cdr3_nt: TGTGCCAGCAGTTACCGGGGACCCCTTGGCGAGCAGTACTTC; cdr3_aa: CASSYRGPLGEQYF
v_call: TRBV4-1; j_call: TRBJ2-7; clone_size: -; d_call: TRBD2; cdr3_nt: TGCGCCAGCAGCAAAAATCCGGGGGGAGTCCACGAGCAGTACTTC; cdr3_aa: CASSKNPGGVHEQYF
v_call: TRBV27; j_call: TRBJ2-5; clone_size: medium-sized; d_call: TRBD1; cdr3_nt: TGTGCCAGCAGTTCGGGACAGGGATACTTC; cdr3_aa: CASSSGQGYF
v_call: TRBV6-2/TRBV6-3; j_call: TRBJ1-2; clone_size: -; d_call: -; cdr3_nt: TGTGCCACCAGAACAGGGAGCCATGGCTACACCTTC; cdr3_aa: CATRTGSHGYTF
v_call: TRBV6-1; j_call: TRBJ2-6; clone_size: -; d_call: -; cdr3_nt: TGTGCCAGCAGGGCCGGAGACGGGACCTCTGGGGCCAACGTCCTGACTTTC; cdr3_aa: CASRAGDGTSGANVLTF
v_call: TRBV10-3; j_call: TRBJ2-3; clone_size: -; d_call: -; cdr3_nt: TGTGCGGGTAGTGGGGGCCGGGACGAAGATACGCAGTACTTT; cdr3_aa: CAGSGGRDEDTQYF
v_call: TRBV27; j_call: TRBJ2-5; clone_size: -; d_call: -; cdr3_nt: TGTGCCAGCGGCGAGGCCCGAGCGCTAGATACCCAGTACTTC; cdr3_aa: CASGEARALDTQYF
v_call: TRBV7-6; j_call: TRBJ2-5; clone_size: -; d_call: -; cdr3_nt: TGTGCCAGCAGCTTAGAAAGGGGAGAGACCCAGTACTTC; cdr3_aa: CASSLERGETQYF
v_call: TRBV27; j_call: TRBJ2-4; clone_size: many; d_call: -; cdr3_nt: TGTGCCAGCAGAGGGTTTGTAGAAAACATTCAGTACTTC; cdr3_aa: CASRGFVENIQYF
v_call: TRBV6-1; j_call: TRBJ2-2; clone_size: once; d_call: -; cdr3_nt: TGTGCCAGCAGCCTCCAGTCTGGAATCACAGATGCGCAGTTTTTT; cdr3_aa: CASSLQSGITDAQFF
v_call: TRBV6-1; j_call: TRBJ2-1; clone_size: -; d_call: TRBD2; cdr3_nt: TGTGCCAGCACCGTACTAGCGGGAGGGTATTTGGATGAGCAGTTCTTC; cdr3_aa: CASTVLAGGYLDEQFF
v_call: TRBV7-8; j_call: TRBJ2-7; clone_size: once; d_call: -; cdr3_nt: TGTGCCAGCAGCCGGCGGGACAGCGGTGAGCAGTACTTC; cdr3_aa: CASSRRDSGEQYF
v_call: TRBV10-3; j_call: TRBJ2-7; clone_size: -; d_call: -; cdr3_nt: TGTGCCGGGGTGTCGGGGAGATGTAGCAAAGACACGCAGTACTTC; cdr3_aa: CAGVSGRCSKDTQYF
v_call: TRBV25-1; j_call: TRBJ2-4; clone_size: once; d_call: -; cdr3_nt: TGTGCGAGCCGCGAATTGGCGCGGCGGGCCAAAGACATTCAGTATTTC; cdr3_aa: CASRELARRAKDIQYF
v_call: TRBV6-1; j_call: TRBJ1-6; clone_size: few; d_call: -; cdr3_nt: TGTGCCAGCAGTGAAGCGCATCGTAACTCACCCCTCCACTTT; cdr3_aa: CASSEAHRNSPLHF
v_call: TRBV6-1; j_call: TRBJ2-3; clone_size: -; d_call: -; cdr3_nt: TGTGCCAGCAGTAGGGGCCCCGGGGGCGGATACAAAGATACCCAGTATTTT; cdr3_aa: CASSRGPGGGYKDTQYF
v_call: TRBV27; j_call: TRBJ2-3; clone_size: medium-sized; d_call: -; cdr3_nt: TGTGCCAGCAGTTTTTCGGTGAGAGATACGCAGTATTTT; cdr3_aa: CASSFSVRDTQYF
v_call: TRBV6-1; j_call: TRBJ2-5; clone_size: -; d_call: TRBD1; cdr3_nt: TGTGCCAGCAGCCTACGGGACAGCCAAGAGACCCAGTACTTC; cdr3_aa: CASSLRDSQETQYF
v_call: TRBV12-3/TRBV12-4; j_call: TRBJ2-1; clone_size: many; d_call: -; cdr3_nt: TGTGCCAGCAGTCAACACCAAAGCGCCAGCTCCTACAATGAGCAGTTCTTC; cdr3_aa: CASSQHQSASSYNEQFF
v_call: TRBV5-1; j_call: TRBJ2-1; clone_size: -; d_call: -; cdr3_nt: TGCGCCAGCAGCTTGAATAGCGTCTCCGGGGCCTCCTACAATGAGCAGTTCTTC; cdr3_aa: CASSLNSVSGASYNEQFF
v_call: TRBV10-3; j_call: TRBJ2-1; clone_size: many; d_call: TRBD2; cdr3_nt: TGTGCCATCAGTGAGTCGAGCGGGAGCTCCTACAATGAGCAGTTCTTC; cdr3_aa: CAISESSGSSYNEQFF